This TCR beta chain is from a study of T cell repertoires in cytomegalovirus infection. The wider study: CMV epitopes, recently identified HLA-C-restricted and well-studied HLA-B-restricted, were used. Through public TCR beta signatures, both CMV infection and matching HLA type were indicated. Whole-study results and caveats: Dominant in the ex vivo response were TCR beta clonotypes restricted by HLA-C and specific for CMV. Summed frequency of public TCR beta families distinguished CMV carriers with the relevant HLA.

TCRdb used MiXCR to reprocess the reads, holding one entry per CDR3 protein. The data contain around 360,000 distinct CDR3 sequences, about 35% of them seen just once; the ten biggest clones take up 13%. V lost 3 bases to trimming and J lost 4 bases; unmatched junction nucleotides: 6. This CDR3 contains 17 residues. This clonotype was recorded a few times. Its antigen is not identified. The TCR was taken from a human donor in good health (CMV status not recorded). Some clones in this sample may be carry-over from other donors' samples. Sequencing was performed on cultured PBMCs, taken from culture after CMV antigen stimulation. The J gene is TRBJ2-1, the V gene TRBV12-3 or TRBV12-4, with 13 bases matching TRBD2. The CDR3 DNA is TGTGCCAGCAGTTTCCTAGTACTAGCGGGAGGGTACAATGAGCAGTTCTTC. Translating it yields CASSFLVLAGGYNEQFF.